The present T cell receptor (beta chain) was sequenced within a study of response to subunit inactivated influenza vaccine (dated by TCRdb to the late 2010s). With regard to the full study: The study used deep quantitative T cell receptor repertoire profiling to track responses to a trivalent subunit inactivated influenza vaccine.

What the authors observed across the whole study: It was suggested by the authors that each seasonal influenza vaccination may recruit only a limited number of new T cells.

Inclusive of the bounding cysteine and phenylalanine, the CDR3 is 15 residues long. Only CDR3 DNA is held: 45 bases, read in frame from base 1. V and J are truncated by 6 bases and 0 bases respectively, leaving an intervening sequence of 13 bases. This clonotype was recorded many times. The specificity of this receptor is unknown. Base qualities are missing; no much larger clone stands one base away. Libraries were made using RT-PCR. Sequencing instrument: Illumina HiSeq 2500. Using fastp at Q25 and MiXCR, TCRdb reprocessed the public reads and kept productive beta chains. Rows with a matching CDR3 protein are joined into one entry that keeps the most common DNA and genes. The sample contains hundreds of thousands of distinct CDR3 sequences, 12% of them found a single time. Around 9.6% of the sample goes to the ten largest clones.

The chain was built from TRBV12-3 or TRBV12-4 and TRBJ2-3; possibly the D gene is TRBD2, per 5 matching bases. The input for sequencing was PBMCs from blood, taken on the day of vaccination. The receptor was isolated from a man in his forties or fifties who received an inactivated influenza vaccine. Donor details come from another sample of the same person, matched by shared clones. CDR3 sequence: CASSPRGLSTDTQYF. The sequenced DNA: TGTGCCAGCAGCCCGCGCGGGCTTAGCACAGATACGCAGTATTTT.